A single sample gave rise to the 11 T cell receptor beta chains below, sequenced in a study of blood T cell repertoires in COVID-19. Method: immunoSEQ multiplex PCR; TCRdb's copy keeps in-frame clones and lacks some. The sample has a few hundred thousand clones, roughly 90% seen once. Input material: PBMCs or T cells enriched from blood (not recorded which). The receptors were gathered from a woman aged 25 to 39 who had been exposed to COVID-19.

The chain employs TRBV6-2 or TRBV6-3 and TRBJ1-5, with 7 bases matching TRBD1. Per the germline V gene, CDR1 is MNHEY and CDR2 is SVGEGT. This CDR3 comprises 15 residues. V dropped 5 bases and J dropped 0; count of bases not matched to a gene: 4. The CDR3 loop reads CASSLRDSSNQPQHF. Written as DNA, the CDR3 is TGTGCCAGCAGTCTCCGGGACAGTAGCAATCAGCCCCAGCATTTT.

In this sample, this clone turned up a few times. The chain is built from TRBV7-9 and TRBJ1-2; 9 bases map to TRBD1. V dropped 2 bases and J dropped 4; count of bases not matched to a gene: 2. Germline V CDR1 and CDR2: SEHNR, FQNEAQ (reference sequence). CDR3 size: 14 residues. The DNA of the CDR3 is TGTGCCAGCAGCTTAACGACAGGGGGCTATGGCTACACCTTC. It encodes CASSLTTGGYGYTF. The full variable domain, its missing parts supplied by reference TRBV7-9 and TRBJ1-2, is DTGVSQNPRHKITKRGQNVTFRCDPISEHNRLYWYRQTLGQGPEFLTYFQNEAQLEKSRLLSDRFSAERPKGSFSTLEIQRTEQGDSAMYLCASSLTTGGYGYTFGSGTRLTVV.

The rearrangement links TRBV3-1 (or the pseudogene TRBV3-2) to TRBJ2-5; 9 nucleotides match TRBD1. Germline CDR1 reads LGHDT; CDR2 reads YNNKEL (reference sequence). Germline trimming cut 3 bases from V and 7 bases from J; bases unmatched to any gene: 15. The CDR3 covers 17 residues. The CDR3 reads CASSHSGYPDRGGTQYF. The CDR3 coding sequence is TGTGCCAGCAGCCATTCTGGGTATCCGGACAGGGGTGGGACCCAGTACTTC.

This chain joins TRBV19 and TRBJ1-5, with a possible D match to TRBD1 (6 bases). This CDR3 has 14 residues. Trimming stripped 6 bases from V and 2 bases from J, with 11 bases between. Germline lookup yields CDR1 LNHDA and CDR2 SQIVND (reference sequence). CDR3 nucleotides: TGTGCCAGTAGCGCAAACAGGGGCAATCAGCCCCAGCATTTT. Its protein product is CASSANRGNQPQHF.

This chain links TRBV14 with TRBJ2-1; 13 positions match TRBD2. The CDR3 has 19 residues. V dropped 3 bases and J dropped 0; count of bases not matched to a gene: 8. Germline CDR1 and CDR2: SGHDN and FVKESK. CDR3 amino acids: CASSHPGLAGKSSYNEQFF. Written as DNA, the CDR3 is TGTGCCAGCAGCCACCCGGGACTAGCGGGAAAGAGCTCCTACAATGAGCAGTTCTTC.

The chain has TRBV5-1 and TRBJ2-1; 9 nucleotides match TRBD1. Germline loops: CDR1 SGHRS, CDR2 YFSETQ. After removal of 6 bases from V and 5 bases from J, the junction contained 12 bases not matched to a gene. This CDR3 spans 16 amino acids. DNA for the CDR3: TGCGCCAGCACCCAGACCGGGACAGGGATTAACAATGAGCAGTTCTTC. Protein product: CASTQTGTGINNEQFF.

The rearrangement links TRBV27 to TRBJ1-5; TRBD1 might be the D (6 bases). Trimming left V 5 bases short and J 6 bases short, with 20 bases between. This CDR3 region has 16 residues. The V gene's germline CDR1 is MNHEY and CDR2 SMNVEV (reference sequence). This CDR3 reads CASSPRLQGRGQPQHF. The CDR3 DNA reads TGTGCCAGCAGTCCCCGGTTACAGGGTAGAGGTCAGCCCCAGCATTTT.

The J gene is TRBJ2-5, the V gene TRBV4-2; possible D gene TRBD2, 5 bases. CDR3 length: 16 amino acids. Trimming left V 1 base short and J 2 bases short, with 14 bases between. Germline loops: CDR1 LGHNA, CDR2 YNFKEQ. As DNA, the CDR3 is TGTGCCAGCAGCCAAGTTGGGGTCGGGATACAAGAGACCCAGTACTTC. Translated, it gives CASSQVGVGIQETQYF.

The chain couples TRBV30 to TRBJ1-5; D is uncertain. The V end lost 1 base, the J end lost 0 bases, and 10 bases lay between the germline ends. CDR3 length: 15 amino acids. CDR1 is GTSNPN and CDR2 is SVGIG in the germline V gene (reference sequence). The CDR3 here is CAWSGARPSNQPQHF. CDR3 nucleotide sequence: TGTGCCTGGAGTGGAGCCAGGCCTAGCAATCAGCCCCAGCATTTT. Full variable domain (rest looked up from reference TRBV30 and TRBJ1-5): SQTIHQWPATLVQPVGSPLSLECTVEGTSNPNLYWYRQAAGRGLQLLFYSVGIGQISSEVPQNLSASRPQDRQFILSSKKLLLSDSGFYLCAWSGARPSNQPQHFGDGTRLSIL.

The chain recombines TRBV19 with TRBJ2-4; D perhaps matches TRBD1 (7 bases). Trimming stripped 4 bases from V and 14 bases from J, with 15 bases between. The germline V gene encodes CDR1 LNHDA and CDR2 SQIVND (reference sequence). The CDR3 runs 12 residues. The CDR3 DNA reads TGTGCCAGTAGTAAGCGTGGAGGGGGCAAGTACTTC. Protein: CASSKRGGGKYF.

V and J are TRBV29-1 and TRBJ1-5; a weak D match, TRBD1 (5 bases). Trimming shortened V by 4 bases and J by 0 bases, and 16 bases separated the two germline ends. This CDR3 comprises 16 residues. Germline V gives CDR1 SQVTM, CDR2 ANQGSEA. This CDR3 reads CSVVLGGAYSNQPQHF. CDR3 in DNA: TGCAGCGTTGTTCTGGGGGGAGCCTATAGCAATCAGCCCCAGCATTTT.